These 32 T cell receptor beta chains originate from one sample sequenced in a study of monozygotic twins with inflammatory bowel disease. No DNA is given; TCRdb re-called the 5' RACE reads and lists each CDR3 protein once. The sample data list more than 300,000 distinct CDR3 sequences. The sequenced material came from blood. These receptors were obtained from a human donor with ulcerative colitis or Crohn's disease, or a healthy co-twin of an affected twin (not recorded which).

The rearrangement joins TRBV2 to TRBJ1-3; TCRdb names TRBD1, which stays unverified in the absence of DNA. The CDR3 length is 15 residues. CDR1 is SNHLY and CDR2 is FYNNEI in the germline V gene. The CDR3 protein is CASRRTGGSGNTIYF.

The genes are TRBV7-9 and TRBJ1-2. The CDR3 totals 13 residues. The germline V gene has CDR1 SEHNR and CDR2 FQNEAQ (reference sequence). This CDR3 is CASSLASPYGYTF.

This rearrangement joins TRBV7-6 to TRBJ1-6. The CDR3 has 15 residues. From germline, CDR1 is SGHVS and CDR2 FNYEAQ. Here the CDR3 reads CASSLKGNGNSPLHF.

The chain recombines TRBV7-2 with TRBJ2-5; TCRdb selects TRBD1, and the lack of DNA leaves this call unchecked. This CDR3 is built from 14 residues. CDR1 SGHTA and CDR2 FQGNSA come from the germline V gene. This chain's CDR3 is CASSLGQAQETQYF.

This rearrangement joins TRBV20-1 to TRBJ2-1; TCRdb picks TRBD1, but there is no DNA to check that call. The CDR3 spans 16 residues. Looked up from germline, CDR1 is DFQATT and CDR2 is SNEGSKA (reference sequence). This chain's CDR3 is CSAVNPWTRSYNEQFF.

This chain uses TRBV7-9 with TRBJ2-7; lacking DNA, the TRBD1 call made by TCRdb goes unchecked. In germline, CDR1 is SEHNR, CDR2 FQNEAQ (reference sequence). The CDR3 loop spans 13 amino acids. The CDR3 reads CASSFLGPYEQYF.

The V call is TRBV6-1, the J call TRBJ1-1; TCRdb gives TRBD1 as the D gene, but with no DNA this cannot be confirmed. CDR1 and CDR2 from the germline V gene are MNHNS and SASEGT. The CDR3 spans 14 residues. This CDR3 is CASSPLRGGTEAFF.

This chain connects TRBV28 to TRBJ2-7. CDR1 MDHEN and CDR2 SYDVKM come from the germline V gene. The CDR3 has 14 amino acids. The CDR3 here is CASSFGGHSYEQYF.

J is TRBJ1-6 and V is TRBV20-1. Germline V gene lookup returns CDR1 DFQATT and CDR2 SNEGSKA (reference sequence). The CDR3 is 13 residues long. Here the CDR3 reads CSAGRQINSPLHF.

This chain uses TRBV7-2 with TRBJ2-5. CDR3 size: 13 residues. Per germline, CDR1 SGHTA and CDR2 FQGNSA. CDR3 region: CASSLVGQETQYF.

The V gene is TRBV4-2, the J gene TRBJ2-7; TCRdb outputs TRBD2, but without DNA this stays unchecked. Germline V lookup: CDR1 LGHNA, CDR2 YNFKEQ. CDR3 length: 15 amino acids. CDR3 residues: CASSQTGLASYEQYF.

This chain joins TRBV27 and TRBJ1-2; without DNA, the TCRdb call of TRBD1 cannot be checked. The germline gives CDR1 MNHEY, CDR2 SMNVEV (reference sequence). There are 15 residues in the CDR3. The chain's CDR3 is CASSLGSGFLDGYTF.

J is TRBJ1-3 and V is TRBV18; TCRdb names TRBD1, which stays unverified in the absence of DNA. Germline assignment: CDR1 KGHSH and CDR2 LQKENI. This CDR3 has 14 amino acids. CDR3 in amino acids: CASSPPGQRNTKYF.

The V call is TRBV5-4, the J call TRBJ1-1; the D gene TCRdb calls, TRBD1, cannot be checked with no DNA. The CDR3 runs to 15 residues. Per germline, CDR1 SGHNT and CDR2 YYREEE (reference sequence). CDR3: CASSDQRQGRTEAFF.

The J gene is TRBJ2-1, the V gene TRBV6-2 or TRBV6-3; the TRBD1 assignment by TCRdb is unverifiable without DNA. The CDR3 is 15 residues long. Per germline, CDR1 MNHEY and CDR2 SVGEGT. The CDR3 region is CASSYFSTGTNEQFF.

The rearrangement uses TRBV28 and TRBJ1-6. Per the germline V gene, CDR1 is MDHEN and CDR2 is SYDVKM. There are 14 residues in the CDR3. This CDR3 is CASSFRRGNSPLHF.

The J gene is TRBJ1-6, the V gene TRBV7-3; there is no DNA to check the TCRdb D call of TRBD1. The CDR3 runs 15 residues. Germline loops: CDR1 SGHTA, CDR2 FQGTGA. The CDR3: CASSLLDRDNSPLHF.

The V gene is TRBV18, the J gene TRBJ2-2; TCRdb's D call of TRBD2 is untestable without DNA. Germline assignment: CDR1 KGHSH and CDR2 LQKENI. The CDR3 sequence is 16 residues long. CDR3 region: CASSVPGPQGTGELFF.

The J gene is TRBJ2-4, the V gene TRBV5-1; the TCRdb call, TRBD1, lacks DNA for checking. The CDR3 sequence is 16 residues long. Germline V CDR1 and CDR2: SGHRS, YFSETQ. CDR3 region: CASSLKSTGGINIQYF.

V is TRBV18 and J is TRBJ2-5; as DNA is missing, the TRBD1 call by TCRdb cannot be tested. Per germline, CDR1 KGHSH and CDR2 LQKENI. CDR3 length: 15 residues. This CDR3 is CASSPLDPSQETQYF.

The V and J genes are TRBV5-6 and TRBJ1-2; without DNA, the TCRdb call of TRBD1 cannot be checked. The CDR3 has 15 residues. Germline CDR1 and CDR2: SGHDT and YYEEEE. The CDR3: CASYAGTARRGGYTF.

V is TRBV5-1 and J is TRBJ2-1; TCRdb indicates TRBD2, and absent DNA this call remains unverified. Germline V gene data show CDR1 as SGHRS and CDR2 as YFSETQ. This CDR3 is 18 amino acids long. CDR3: CASSLSKTGTSGIFRQFF.

The V call is TRBV27, the J call TRBJ2-4; TCRdb outputs TRBD1, but without DNA this stays unchecked. Germline CDR1 reads MNHEY; CDR2 reads SMNVEV (reference sequence). This CDR3 spans 14 amino acids. CDR3 sequence: CASSLRGGRDIQYF.

This chain connects TRBV6-5 to TRBJ2-2; TCRdb returns TRBD1, unconfirmable since there is no DNA. CDR1 and CDR2 (germline): MNHEY, SVGAGI. This CDR3 contains 16 residues. The CDR3: CASSYPGWGGVGELFF.

This rearrangement joins TRBV29-1 to TRBJ2-5. This CDR3 has 13 residues. Germline CDR1 reads SQVTM; CDR2 reads ANQGSEA. Here the CDR3 reads CSVARGSQETQYF. Combining the CDR3 with reference TRBV29-1 and TRBJ2-5 gives the whole variable domain SAVISQKPSRDICQRGTSLTIQCQVDSQVTMMFWYRQQPGQSLTLIATANQGSEATYESGFVIDKFPISRPNLTFSTLTVSNMSPEDSSIYLCSVARGSQETQYFGPGTRLLVL.

The CDR3 reads CASSFDRVVENTIYF. The chain has TRBV2 and TRBJ1-3; TCRdb's assignment of TRBD1 cannot be checked, as there is no DNA. This CDR3 spans 15 amino acids. The germline V gene has CDR1 SNHLY and CDR2 FYNNEI.

CDR3: CASTTSGSTDTQYF. The chain has TRBV9 and TRBJ2-3; TCRdb names TRBD2, which stays unverified in the absence of DNA. The CDR3 sequence is 14 residues long. Germline CDR1 SGDLS, CDR2 YYNGEE.

The rearrangement joins TRBV6-2 or TRBV6-3 to TRBJ1-1; TCRdb gives TRBD1 as the D gene, but with no DNA this cannot be confirmed. Germline CDR1 MNHEY, CDR2 SVGEGT. The CDR3 loop spans 13 amino acids. The CDR3 here is CASSWTVENAAFF.

The chain employs TRBV29-1 and TRBJ2-7; TCRdb returns TRBD2, unconfirmable since there is no DNA. Germline V CDR1 and CDR2: SQVTM, ANQGSEA. The CDR3 length is 17 residues. CDR3 amino acids: CSVETKVGGGPRYEQYF.

J is TRBJ2-7 and V is TRBV7-2; as DNA is missing, the TRBD1 call by TCRdb cannot be tested. The CDR3 loop spans 16 amino acids. The V gene's germline CDR1 is SGHTA and CDR2 FQGNSA. The CDR3 sequence is CASSLGGQGASYEQYF.

The V and J genes are TRBV15 and TRBJ2-1; TCRdb's D call, TRBD1, is unchecked because there is no DNA. Per germline, CDR1 LNHNV and CDR2 YYDKDF (reference sequence). This CDR3 is 15 amino acids long. CDR3 sequence reads: CATSRDRTGNNEQFF.

This chain joins TRBV6-5 and TRBJ2-3; the TCRdb call, TRBD2, lacks DNA for checking. Germline CDR1 and CDR2: MNHEY and SVGAGI. This CDR3 is 12 amino acids long. The CDR3 sequence is CASVGAQDTQYF.